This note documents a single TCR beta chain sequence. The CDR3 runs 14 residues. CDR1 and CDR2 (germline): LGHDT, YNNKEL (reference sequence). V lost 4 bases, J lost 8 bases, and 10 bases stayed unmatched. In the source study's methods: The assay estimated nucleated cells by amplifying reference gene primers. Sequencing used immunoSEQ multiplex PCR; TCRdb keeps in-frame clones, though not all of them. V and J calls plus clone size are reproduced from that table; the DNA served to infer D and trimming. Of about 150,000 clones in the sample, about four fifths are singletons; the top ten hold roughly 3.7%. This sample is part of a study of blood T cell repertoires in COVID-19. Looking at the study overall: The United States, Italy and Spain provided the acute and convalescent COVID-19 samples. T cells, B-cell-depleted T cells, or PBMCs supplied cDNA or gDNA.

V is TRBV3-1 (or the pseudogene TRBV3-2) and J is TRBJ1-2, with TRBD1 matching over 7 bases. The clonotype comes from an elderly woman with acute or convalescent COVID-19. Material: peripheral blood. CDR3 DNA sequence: TGTGCCAGCAGCCGTCCCGAGACAGGGTGGGGCTACACCTTC. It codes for CASSRPETGWGYTF.